This T cell receptor beta chain was recovered during a study of radiotherapy plus CTLA-4 blockade in lung cancer. Per the germline V gene, CDR1 is MNHNS and CDR2 is SASEGT. Trimming took off 4 bases at V and 9 bases at J, with 10 bases between the two ends. The CDR3 runs 13 residues. Here immunoSEQ multiplex PCR was the method, and the copy in TCRdb shows in-frame clones only, minus some. This sample has over 95,000 clones, with approximately 74% found just once. The sequence derives from a human donor with non-small cell lung cancer who had a partial response to radiotherapy plus ipilimumab. Some clones in this sample may be carry-over from other donors' samples. The sequencing used peripheral blood, collected from a patient treated with radiotherapy plus ipilimumab. The rearrangement uses TRBV6-1 and TRBJ1-6; D is unclear. CDR3 residues: CASSARETSPLHF. The CDR3 nucleotides are TGTGCCAGCAGTGCCCGGGAAACTTCACCCCTCCACTTT.